Shown below are 18 T cell receptor beta chains from a single sample sequenced in a study of T cell changes during pregnancy in multiple sclerosis. Some clones are missing from TCRdb's copy, which holds only in-frame ones; the method was immunoSEQ multiplex PCR. Here the sample spans fewer than 110,000 clones, approximately 92% being singletons. The specimen was peripheral blood, collected in the second trimester of pregnancy. The source of these receptors is a female donor with multiple sclerosis, enrolled in a pregnancy study.

In DNA, the CDR3 is TGTGCCATCAGCGGCGGGACAGGGAACTCTCGAGGGGCAGGAAACACCATATATTTT. Translating it yields CAISGGTGNSRGAGNTIYF. The chain has TRBV10-3 and TRBJ1-3; 9 bases fit TRBD1. Germline V lookup: CDR1 ENHRY, CDR2 SYGVKD. Trimming cost V 6 bases and J 4 bases; bases outside gene matches: 19. The CDR3 has 19 residues.

J is TRBJ1-5 and V is TRBV6-4; TRBD1 matches 9 bases. The CDR3 runs 13 residues. Germline loops: CDR1 MRHNA, CDR2 SNTAGT. The V segment lost 10 bases and the J segment 3 bases; nucleotides outside the gene matches: 4. CDR3 sequence reads: CAIRDRDNQPQHF. CDR3 bases: TGTGCCATCCGGGACAGGGACAATCAGCCCCAGCATTTT.

The chain has TRBV9 and TRBJ2-1, with unresolved D. Germline assignment: CDR1 SGDLS and CDR2 YYNGEE. V was clipped by 0 bases and J by 1 base, with 8 bases between them. This CDR3 contains 15 residues. CDR3 bases: TGTGCCAGCAGCGTAGCCCAGTTGTCCTACAATGAGCAGTTCTTC. Protein product: CASSVAQLSYNEQFF.

The CDR3 here is CASSTPGMAGEWETQYF. In DNA, the CDR3 is TGTGCCAGCAGCACACCCGGTATGGCGGGAGAATGGGAGACCCAGTACTTC. This rearrangement joins TRBV5-6 to TRBJ2-5, with TRBD2 matching 7 bases. Per the germline V gene, CDR1 is SGHDT and CDR2 is YYEEEE. This CDR3 region has 17 residues. Trimming took 4 bases from V and 5 from J; bases not matched to a gene: 17.

The gene calls are TRBV4-2 and TRBJ2-7; a possible D gene is TRBD2 (6 bases). This CDR3 is 16 amino acids long. V was cut by 0 bases and J by 2 bases, with 14 bases left in between. The germline V gene encodes CDR1 LGHNA and CDR2 YNFKEQ. CDR3 nucleotide sequence: TGTGCCAGCAGCCAAGATCGGGACTCGTCAACCTACGAGCAGTACTTC. It translates to CASSQDRDSSTYEQYF.

CDR3 in DNA: TGTGCCAGCAGCTTGGACGGCCCTTGGGCTGTGGGGGGGCTGACTGAAGCTTTCTTT. It specifies CASSLDGPWAVGGLTEAFF. The J gene is TRBJ1-1, the V gene TRBV5-4; tentatively, D is TRBD1 (6 bases). CDR1 and CDR2 (germline): SGHNT, YYREEE (reference sequence). The CDR3 is made up of 19 amino acids. V was trimmed by 0 bases and J by 5 bases, leaving 26 bases between them.

The V gene is TRBV6-5, the J gene TRBJ1-2; no definite D call. V lost 5 bases and J 3 bases, leaving 16 bases between the germline ends. Germline-derived CDR1 and CDR2 are MNHEY and SVGAGI. The CDR3 has 15 amino acids. The CDR3 loop reads CASSGTGGRHYGYTF. In DNA, the CDR3 is TGTGCCAGCAGTGGAACGGGCGGGCGTCACTATGGCTACACCTTC.

The chain joins TRBV2 to TRBJ2-5, with 8 bases aligning to TRBD1. CDR3 length equals 16 residues. Looked up from germline, CDR1 is SNHLY and CDR2 is FYNNEI. Trimming removed 7 bases from V and 1 base from J; junction bases left unmatched: 11. CDR3: CASNPGQGITQETQYF. The CDR3, as DNA: TGTGCCAGCAATCCCGGACAGGGTATCACCCAAGAGACCCAGTACTTC.

V is TRBV6-6 and J is TRBJ2-7; perhaps TRBD1 as D (5 bases). Trimming removed 6 bases at V and 3 bases at J, with 18 bases between. CDR1 is MNHNY, CDR2 SVGAGI, per germline (reference sequence). The CDR3 spans 15 residues. CDR3 protein: CASSPYRTPIYEQYF. The CDR3 DNA reads as TGTGCCAGCAGCCCCTACAGGACACCAATCTACGAGCAGTACTTC.

This chain links TRBV7-9 with TRBJ1-4; 9 bases match TRBD1. V shed 3 bases, J shed 8 bases, and the junction held 4 bases outside the gene matches. The germline V gene encodes CDR1 SEHNR and CDR2 FQNEAQ (reference sequence). CDR3 length equals 14 residues. The CDR3 protein is CASSFTGGLEKLFF. The CDR3 nucleotides are TGTGCCAGCAGCTTCACAGGGGGCTTGGAAAAACTGTTTTTT.

This clone came up once. The CDR3 DNA follows: TGTGCCAGCAGCCCCCTGACAGGGGCGGCGGGGGCCAACGTCCTGACTTTC. As protein: CASSPLTGAAGANVLTF. The chain carries TRBV5-8 and TRBJ2-6, with 8 bases lining up with TRBD1. The germline V gene encodes CDR1 SGHTS and CDR2 YDEGEE. The CDR3 sequence is 17 residues long. V lost 4 bases and J lost 4; bases outside the gene matches: 10.

The gene calls are TRBV6-6 and TRBJ2-3; TRBD1 agrees at 8 bases. This CDR3 is 15 amino acids long. Germline CDR1 and CDR2: MNHNY and SVGAGI (reference sequence). The junction had 9 bases not matched to a gene; V was cut back by 6 bases and J by 4 bases. In nucleotides, the CDR3 is TGTGCCAGCAGCCTGGGACAGGCCTTCCCAGATACGCAGTATTTT. Translating gives CASSLGQAFPDTQYF.

Note on this clone: Sequence at one end of the junction differs from germline and may be a read error. The chain links TRBV10-2 to TRBJ2-1; TRBD2 aligns across 9 bases. The germline V gene encodes CDR1 WSHSY and CDR2 SAAADI. The CDR3 covers 12 residues. CDR3 coding DNA: TGCGCCAGCACCGCGGGACTAGCAGGATTGATCTTC. The encoded protein is CASTAGLAGLIF.

The genes are TRBV12-5 and TRBJ2-5, with TRBD1 matching 8 bases. In germline, CDR1 is LGHNT, CDR2 FRNRAP. V lost 1 base, J lost 2 bases, and 9 bases stayed unmatched. The CDR3 sequence is 17 residues long. CDR3 residues: CASGLGGQGRNQETQYF. In DNA form, the CDR3 reads TGTGCTAGTGGTTTGGGAGGACAGGGTCGGAATCAAGAGACCCAGTACTTC.

J is TRBJ2-2 and V is TRBV30; the match to TRBD1 covers 10 bases. CDR1 GTSNPN and CDR2 SVGIG come from the germline V gene (reference sequence). This CDR3 contains 16 residues. V lost 8 bases to trimming and J lost 4 bases; unmatched junction nucleotides: 13. Written as DNA, the CDR3 is TGTGCCCGGGGACAGGGGTTCGGCTTAGGCACCGGGGAGCTGTTTTTT. Translating gives CARGQGFGLGTGELFF.

The chain is built from TRBV5-6 and TRBJ2-4; a weak D match, TRBD1 (5 bases). V was shortened by 2 bases and J by 0 bases, with 9 bases between the two germline ends. Germline CDR1 reads SGHDT; CDR2 reads YYEEEE. This CDR3 is 15 amino acids long. CDR3 bases: TGTGCCAGCAGCTTACGACAGCTAGCCAAAAACATTCAGTACTTC. Its translation is CASSLRQLAKNIQYF.

The table lists this clone with a few counts. The V call is TRBV29-1, the J call TRBJ1-1; D possibly corresponds to TRBD1 (5 bases). Germline V CDR1 and CDR2: SQVTM, ANQGSEA. This CDR3 is 12 amino acids long. Between the trimmed V and J ends, which lost 5 bases and 7 bases, there was a span of 14 bases. The DNA for the CDR3 is TGCAGCGTTTCGGGGGACGCCGTTGAAGCTTTCTTT. The encoded protein is CSVSGDAVEAFF.

J is TRBJ2-7 and V is TRBV10-3, with D maybe TRBD1 (7 bases). The CDR3 runs to 13 residues. V was clipped by 9 bases and J by 6 bases, with 18 bases between them. The V gene's germline CDR1 is ENHRY and CDR2 SYGVKD. The DNA of the CDR3 is TGTGCCATAACGGGGGAAGGGGGCCGCGAGCAGTACTTC. As protein: CAITGEGGREQYF.